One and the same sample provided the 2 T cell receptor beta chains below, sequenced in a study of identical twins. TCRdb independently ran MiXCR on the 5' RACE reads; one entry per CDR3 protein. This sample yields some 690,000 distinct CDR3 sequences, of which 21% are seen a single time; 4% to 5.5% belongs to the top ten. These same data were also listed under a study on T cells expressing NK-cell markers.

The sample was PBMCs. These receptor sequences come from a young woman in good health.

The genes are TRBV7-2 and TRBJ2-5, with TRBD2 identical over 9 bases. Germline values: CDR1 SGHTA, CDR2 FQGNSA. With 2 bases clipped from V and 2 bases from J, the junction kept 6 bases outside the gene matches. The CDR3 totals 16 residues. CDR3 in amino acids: CASSLRASGIQETQYF. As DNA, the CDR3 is TGTGCCAGCAGCTTAAGGGCTAGCGGGATTCAAGAGACCCAGTACTTC.

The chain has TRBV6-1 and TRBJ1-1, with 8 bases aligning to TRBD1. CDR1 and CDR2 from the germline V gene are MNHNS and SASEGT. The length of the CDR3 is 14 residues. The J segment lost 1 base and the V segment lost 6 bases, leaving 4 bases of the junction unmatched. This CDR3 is CASSSDRGNTEAFF. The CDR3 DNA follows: TGTGCCAGCAGCAGTGACAGGGGGAACACTGAAGCTTTCTTT.